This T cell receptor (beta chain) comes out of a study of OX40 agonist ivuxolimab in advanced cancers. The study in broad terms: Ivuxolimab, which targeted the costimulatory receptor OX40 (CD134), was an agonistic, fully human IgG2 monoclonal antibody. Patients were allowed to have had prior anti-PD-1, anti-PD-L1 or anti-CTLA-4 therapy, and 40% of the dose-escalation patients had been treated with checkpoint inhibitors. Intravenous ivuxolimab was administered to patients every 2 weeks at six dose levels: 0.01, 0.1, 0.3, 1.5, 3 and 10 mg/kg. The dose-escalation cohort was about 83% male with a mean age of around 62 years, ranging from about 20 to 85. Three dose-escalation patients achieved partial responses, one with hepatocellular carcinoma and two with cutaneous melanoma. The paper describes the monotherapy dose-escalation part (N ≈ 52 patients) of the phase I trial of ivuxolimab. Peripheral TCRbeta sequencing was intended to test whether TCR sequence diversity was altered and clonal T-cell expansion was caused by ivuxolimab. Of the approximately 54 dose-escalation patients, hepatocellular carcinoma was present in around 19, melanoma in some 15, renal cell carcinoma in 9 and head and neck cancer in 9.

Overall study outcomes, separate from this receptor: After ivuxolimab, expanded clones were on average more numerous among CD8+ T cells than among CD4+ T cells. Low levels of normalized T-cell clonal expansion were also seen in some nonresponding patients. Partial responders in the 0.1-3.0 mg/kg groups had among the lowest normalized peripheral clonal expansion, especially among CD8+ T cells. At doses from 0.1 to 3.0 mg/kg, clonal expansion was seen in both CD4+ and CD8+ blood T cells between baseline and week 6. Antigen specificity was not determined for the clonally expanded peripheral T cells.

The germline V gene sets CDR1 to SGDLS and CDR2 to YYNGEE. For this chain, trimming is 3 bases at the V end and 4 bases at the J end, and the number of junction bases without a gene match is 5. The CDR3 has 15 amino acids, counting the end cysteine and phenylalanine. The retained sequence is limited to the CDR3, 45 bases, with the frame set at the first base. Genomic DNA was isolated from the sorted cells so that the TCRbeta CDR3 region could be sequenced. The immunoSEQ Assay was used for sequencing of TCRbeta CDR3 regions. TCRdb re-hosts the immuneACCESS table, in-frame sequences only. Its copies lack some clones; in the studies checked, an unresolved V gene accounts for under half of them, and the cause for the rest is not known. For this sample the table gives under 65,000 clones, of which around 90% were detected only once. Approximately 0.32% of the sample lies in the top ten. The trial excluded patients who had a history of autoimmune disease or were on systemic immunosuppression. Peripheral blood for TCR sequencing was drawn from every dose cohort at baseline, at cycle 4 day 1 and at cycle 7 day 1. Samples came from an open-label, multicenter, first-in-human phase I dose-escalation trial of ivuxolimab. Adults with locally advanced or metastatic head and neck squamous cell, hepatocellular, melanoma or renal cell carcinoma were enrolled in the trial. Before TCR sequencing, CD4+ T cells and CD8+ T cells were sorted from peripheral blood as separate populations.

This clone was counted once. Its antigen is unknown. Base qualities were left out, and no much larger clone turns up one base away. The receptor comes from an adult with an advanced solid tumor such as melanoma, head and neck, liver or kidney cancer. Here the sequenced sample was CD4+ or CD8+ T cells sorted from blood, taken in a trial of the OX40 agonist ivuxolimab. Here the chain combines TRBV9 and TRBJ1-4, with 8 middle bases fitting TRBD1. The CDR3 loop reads CASSAGDRSNEKLFF. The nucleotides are TGTGCCAGCAGCGCGGGGGACAGGAGTAATGAAAAACTGTTTTTT.